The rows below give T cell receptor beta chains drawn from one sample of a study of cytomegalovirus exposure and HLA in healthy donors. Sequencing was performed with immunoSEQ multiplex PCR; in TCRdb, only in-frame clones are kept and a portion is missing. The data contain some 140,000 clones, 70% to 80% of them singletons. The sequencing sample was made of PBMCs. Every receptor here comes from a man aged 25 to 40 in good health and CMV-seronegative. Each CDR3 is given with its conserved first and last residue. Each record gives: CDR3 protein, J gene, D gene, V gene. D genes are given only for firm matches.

CASSKKKSGLTGGMKSNQPQHF | TRBJ1-5 | NA | TRBV21-1
CASSGGQTVGYTKNIQYF | TRBJ2-4 | NA | TRBV6-1
CASSLGSVAGSEAFF | TRBJ1-1 | NA | TRBV5-1
CASSAGGATREQYF | TRBJ2-7 | NA | TRBV9
CASSQGLAGEGETQYF | TRBJ2-5 | TRBD2 | TRBV18
CASTQSQGNYGYTF | TRBJ1-2 | TRBD1 | TRBV5-1
CASTNDRDGYNEQFF | TRBJ2-1 | TRBD1 | TRBV19
CASSEGLDPYEQYF | TRBJ2-7 | NA | TRBV2
CASSILAGATYEQYF | NA | TRBD2 | TRBV19
CASSVDSRTYEQYF | TRBJ2-7 | NA | TRBV9
CASRKQGSTDTQYF | TRBJ2-3 | TRBD1 | TRBV5-4
CASSPRGGPYEQYF | TRBJ2-7 | NA | TRBV6-5
CASSPQGGDYEQYF | TRBJ2-7 | NA | TRBV7-3
CASSDVYTDTQYF | TRBJ2-3 | NA | TRBV11-3
CASSRTSGRAVQETQYF | TRBJ2-5 | TRBD2 | TRBV2
CASSAGATSGANVLTF | TRBJ2-6 | NA | TRBV9
CASSQAEGQGAYEQYF | TRBJ2-7 | TRBD1 | TRBV4-1
CASSLANSGGQETQYF | TRBJ2-5 | TRBD2 | TRBV7-9
CSVAGGEETQYF | TRBJ2-5 | TRBD2 | TRBV29-1
CASTLGGSYNEQFF | TRBJ2-1 | NA | TRBV28
CASSLRRGSYNEQFF | TRBJ2-1 | NA | TRBV11-1
CASSPKSRGSRETQYF | TRBJ2-5 | NA | TRBV2
CASGRNGGFNEQFF | TRBJ2-1 | NA | TRBV27
CATERGTGELFF | TRBJ2-2 | TRBD2 | TRBV6-6
CATSTSFAGNEQFF | TRBJ2-1 | NA | TRBV15
CASSPPHGRAMDTQYF | TRBJ2-3 | TRBD2 | TRBV28
CASSSLDRLNTEAFF | TRBJ1-1 | TRBD1 | TRBV11-1
CASSLGVAGGDTQYF | TRBJ2-3 | TRBD2 | TRBV5-1
CASSLGSGGITDTQYF | TRBJ2-3 | NA | TRBV5-8
CASSLTSGRGETQYF | TRBJ2-5 | TRBD2 | TRBV5-1
CASSQGADYGYTF | TRBJ1-2 | TRBD1 | TRBV18
CASRRDRVSETQYF | TRBJ2-5 | TRBD1 | TRBV11-1
CASSRGTSGSHEQFF | TRBJ2-1 | TRBD2 | TRBV18
CASSLPPRGYGYTF | TRBJ1-2 | NA | TRBV28
CASSTSLKEGYTF | TRBJ1-2 | NA | TRBV2